Below are 26 T cell receptor beta chains sequenced from a single sample in a study of shared clonotypes between healthy human individuals. Clones were sequenced by immunoSEQ multiplex PCR, and TCRdb holds only the in-frame ones, with some missing. The sample consists of approximately 590,000 clones, around 95% of them appearing once. Naive CD8 cells lacked CD45RO and underwent positive selection for CCR7, leaving out terminally differentiated effector memory CD45RA+ cells. The sample taken for sequencing was naive CD8+ T cells sorted from blood. The origin of the receptors is a woman aged 30 to 39 in good health.

CDR3 sequence reads: CASSFSLTIPYNEQFF. CDR3 nucleotides: TGTGCCAGCAGTTTTTCGCTGACCATCCCTTACAATGAGCAGTTCTTC. This sequence joins TRBV28 and TRBJ2-1; no reliable D call. The CDR3 length is 16 residues. Germline assignment: CDR1 MDHEN and CDR2 SYDVKM. V lost 3 bases and J 4 bases, leaving 16 bases between the germline ends.

This sequence joins TRBV6-5 and TRBJ2-5, with TRBD2 identical over 9 bases. This CDR3 has 15 amino acids. J was trimmed by 4 bases and V by 7 bases; bases with no gene match: 10. Per the germline V gene, CDR1 is MNHEY and CDR2 is SVGAGI. The CDR3: CASTSFVAGAETQYF. As DNA, the CDR3 is TGTGCCAGCACCTCTTTTGTAGCGGGAGCAGAGACCCAGTACTTC.

The V gene is TRBV27, the J gene TRBJ1-2, with D perhaps TRBD1 (5 bases). This CDR3 has 14 amino acids. The germline gives CDR1 MNHEY, CDR2 SMNVEV (reference sequence). Trimming cost V 3 bases and J 2 bases, with 10 bases left between them. The DNA of the CDR3 is TGTGCCAGCAGTTTTGCAGGGTCCAACTATGGCTACACCTTC. Its translation: CASSFAGSNYGYTF.

The chain joins TRBV5-1 to TRBJ2-2, with D perhaps TRBD2 (6 bases). Germline lookup yields CDR1 SGHRS and CDR2 YFSETQ. The CDR3 sequence is 14 residues long. The V and J ends lost 3 bases and 6 bases respectively, with 12 bases between them. The CDR3 is CASSSRLVPGELFF. In DNA, the CDR3 is TGCGCCAGCAGCTCGAGACTAGTCCCCGGGGAGCTGTTTTTT.

This clone occurred once. The rearrangement links TRBV6-6 to TRBJ2-7, with D perhaps given as TRBD1 or TRBD2 (5 bases each). Germline V lookup: CDR1 MNHNY, CDR2 SVGAGI (reference sequence). The germline V and J ends were trimmed by 8 bases and 1 base, with 9 bases remaining between them. This CDR3 has 12 amino acids. CDR3 in DNA: TGTGCCAGCGGGGGAAGTTCCTACGAGCAGTACTTC. Translated, it gives CASGGSSYEQYF.

Only one count was recorded for this clone. This chain joins TRBV2 and TRBJ2-7; D uncertain. The CDR3 is 14 residues long. The V end was cut by 6 bases, the J end by 0 bases, with 12 bases between. Germline V gives CDR1 SNHLY, CDR2 FYNNEI. The CDR3 reads CASSENLSSYEQYF. CDR3 coding DNA: TGTGCCAGCAGCGAGAACCTGAGCTCCTACGAGCAGTACTTC.

V usage is TRBV7-6 and J usage is TRBJ2-7; D gene uncertain. The V and J ends lost 4 bases and 6 bases respectively, with 16 bases between them. The CDR3 consists of 14 residues. Per germline, CDR1 SGHVS and CDR2 FNYEAQ. This chain's CDR3 is CASSSWTSLGEQYF. CDR3 coding DNA: TGTGCCAGCAGCTCCTGGACCTCCCTCGGCGAGCAGTACTTC. The whole variable domain, remainder taken from reference TRBV7-6 and TRBJ2-7, is GAGVSQSPRYKVTKRGQDVALRCDPISGHVSLYWYRQALGQGPEFLTYFNYEAQQDKSGLPNDRFSAERPEGSISTLTIQRTEQRDSAMYRCASSSWTSLGEQYFGPGTRLTVT.

The chain couples TRBV6-6 to TRBJ1-4; 9 bases are shared with TRBD1. With V trimmed by 4 bases and J by 7 bases, 10 bases remained unmatched. The CDR3 is 16 residues long. CDR1 MNHNY and CDR2 SVGAGI come from the germline V gene (reference sequence). The CDR3 DNA is TGTGCCAGCAGTTCAAGCGGACAGGGGTTTGGTGAAAAACTGTTTTTT. Its translation: CASSSSGQGFGEKLFF.

The chain joins TRBV7-6 to TRBJ1-1, with unresolved D. Germline V gene data show CDR1 as SGHVS and CDR2 as FNYEAQ. The V end lost 1 base, the J end lost 1 base, and 13 bases lay between the germline ends. The CDR3 runs 16 residues. CDR3: CASSLGLEGANTEAFF. Written as DNA, the CDR3 is TGTGCCAGCAGCTTAGGGCTTGAGGGCGCGAACACTGAAGCTTTCTTT. The whole variable domain, filled in from reference TRBV7-6 and TRBJ1-1, reads GAGVSQSPRYKVTKRGQDVALRCDPISGHVSLYWYRQALGQGPEFLTYFNYEAQQDKSGLPNDRFSAERPEGSISTLTIQRTEQRDSAMYRCASSLGLEGANTEAFFGQGTRLTVV.

The genes are TRBV11-1 and TRBJ2-1, with D unclear. Trimming shortened V by 1 base and J by 7 bases, and 8 bases separated the two germline ends. Germline loops: CDR1 SGHAT, CDR2 FQDESV (reference sequence). The CDR3 has 13 residues. CDR3 sequence reads: CASSLDRWNEQFF. The CDR3 DNA is TGTGCCAGCAGCTTAGACCGCTGGAATGAGCAGTTCTTC. The complete variable domain, with remaining parts taken from reference TRBV11-1 and TRBJ2-1, reads EAEVAQSPRYKITEKSQAVAFWCDPISGHATLYWYRQILGQGPELLVQFQDESVVDDSQLPKDRFSAERLKGVDSTLKIQPAELGDSAMYLCASSLDRWNEQFFGPGTRLTVL.

The J gene is TRBJ2-2, the V gene TRBV4-1; 7 nucleotides agree with TRBD1. The germline V gene encodes CDR1 MGHRA and CDR2 YSYEKL. The CDR3 extends over 17 amino acids. V trimming: 3 bases; J trimming: 6 bases; junction bases outside the gene matches: 13. DNA of the CDR3: TGCGCCAGCAGCCAGACGGACAGGCCTCGCGGTTCCGGGGAGCTGTTTTTT. Translation: CASSQTDRPRGSGELFF.

This clone was counted a single time. The gene calls are TRBV5-1 and TRBJ2-5; 11 bases align to TRBD2. V lost 4 bases, J lost 3 bases, and 2 bases stayed unmatched. Germline assignment: CDR1 SGHRS and CDR2 YFSETQ. The CDR3 is 14 residues long. The CDR3 loop is CASSGGLAEETQYF. The DNA of the CDR3 is TGCGCCAGCAGCGGGGGACTAGCGGAAGAGACCCAGTACTTC.

This clone was observed a single time. The V and J genes are TRBV5-4 and TRBJ2-1; TRBD2 aligns across 10 bases. In germline, CDR1 is SGHNT, CDR2 YYREEE (reference sequence). The CDR3 runs 15 residues. With V trimmed by 4 bases and J by 7 bases, 8 bases remained unmatched. The CDR3 DNA follows: TGTGCCAGCAGCCCCGCAGCGGGAGGGGCGAATGAGCAGTTCTTC. It codes for CASSPAAGGANEQFF.

The chain combines TRBV7-9 with TRBJ2-1; 11 bases fit TRBD2. The CDR3 runs 17 residues. CDR1 is SEHNR and CDR2 is FQNEAQ in the germline V gene (reference sequence). With V trimmed by 3 bases and J by 3 bases, 7 bases remained unmatched. CDR3 bases: TGTGCCAGCAGCTTCGCGGGACTAGCGGCATTCTACAATGAGCAGTTCTTC. Protein sequence: CASSFAGLAAFYNEQFF.

The rearrangement uses TRBV28 and TRBJ1-3, with no clear D. Germline CDR1 MDHEN, CDR2 SYDVKM. The V end was cut by 3 bases, the J end by 0 bases, with 21 bases between. The CDR3 spans 19 residues. The CDR3 DNA is TGTGCCAGCAGTTTTTTTCCGGGGTCTGAGAGTCCCTCTGGAAACACCATATATTTT. Translating gives CASSFFPGSESPSGNTIYF.

The chain is built from TRBV19 and TRBJ1-1, with a weak D call TRBD1 (6 bases). Trimming took off 8 bases at V and 1 base at J, with 17 bases between the two ends. Germline CDR1 LNHDA, CDR2 SQIVND (reference sequence). This CDR3 spans 15 amino acids. In DNA, the CDR3 is TGTGCCAGTTCCCAGGGGAAGGGATGGAACACTGAAGCTTTCTTT. Protein product: CASSQGKGWNTEAFF.

The rearrangement uses TRBV5-4 and TRBJ2-3, with D maybe TRBD2 (6 bases). Per germline, CDR1 SGHNT and CDR2 YYREEE (reference sequence). V was shortened by 4 bases and J by 2 bases, with 14 bases between the two germline ends. The CDR3 runs 15 residues. CDR3 loop: CASSLRGGTTDTQYF. The CDR3 coding sequence is TGTGCCAGCAGCCTCCGGGGCGGGACCACAGATACGCAGTATTTT.

CDR3 sequence reads: CASSEFGRGQPQHF. CDR3 in DNA: TGTGCCAGCAGTGAATTCGGCAGGGGTCAGCCCCAGCATTTT. The rearrangement joins TRBV25-1 to TRBJ1-5, with D possibly being TRBD1 (6 bases). CDR1 and CDR2 from the germline V gene are MGHDK and SYGVNS. The CDR3 covers 14 residues. Trimming stripped 1 base from V and 6 bases from J, with 10 bases between.

The V and J genes are TRBV2 and TRBJ2-5, with D possibly TRBD2 on 5 matching bases. Near its end, the DNA agrees better with TRBJ2-7, so the J call may be wrong. The germline CDR1 and CDR2 sequences are SNHLY and FYNNEI. The CDR3 extends over 13 amino acids. CDR3: CASREVDLYEQYF. Written as DNA, the CDR3 is TGTGCCAGCAGGGAGGTTGACCTCTACGAGCAGTACTTC.

The chain joins TRBV11-2 to TRBJ2-1; D perhaps matches TRBD1 (6 bases). Per germline, CDR1 SGHAT and CDR2 FQNNGV. Trimming removed 2 bases at V and 6 bases at J, with 20 bases between. The CDR3 extends over 17 amino acids. The DNA of the CDR3 is TGTGCCAGCAGCTTATGGTTCCAGGGGCTCACCTTCAATGAGCAGTTCTTC. Residues: CASSLWFQGLTFNEQFF.

J is TRBJ1-5 and V is TRBV10-3; D is ambiguous. V lost 3 bases to trimming and J lost 3 bases, with 24 bases between them. The CDR3 is 19 amino acids. Germline lookup yields CDR1 ENHRY and CDR2 SYGVKD. The CDR3 sequence: CAISDPLFNGSSFNQPQHF. Written as DNA, the CDR3 is TGTGCCATCAGTGACCCCCTCTTTAATGGGAGTTCCTTCAATCAGCCCCAGCATTTT.

V usage is TRBV9 and J usage is TRBJ1-1; 8 positions agree with TRBD1. The CDR3 totals 15 residues. V shed 0 bases, J shed 3 bases, and the junction held 4 bases outside the gene matches. Per germline, CDR1 SGDLS and CDR2 YYNGEE. The CDR3 DNA follows: TGTGCCAGCAGCGTAGGGTCAGGGGGCGACACTGAAGCTTTCTTT. Protein sequence: CASSVGSGGDTEAFF.

The V call is TRBV7-8, the J call TRBJ2-1, with 7 bases matching TRBD1. The length of the CDR3 is 13 residues. In germline, CDR1 is SGHVS, CDR2 FQNEAQ. With V trimmed by 8 bases and J by 7 bases, 8 bases remained unmatched. CDR3: CASAIAQGNEQFF. DNA for the CDR3: TGTGCCAGCGCCATAGCACAGGGGAATGAGCAGTTCTTC. The variable domain in full, with the rest retrieved from reference TRBV7-8 and TRBJ2-1, is GAGVSQSPRYKVAKRGQDVALRCDPISGHVSLFWYQQALGQGPEFLTYFQNEAQLDKSGLPSDRFFAERPEGSVSTLKIQRTQQEDSAVYLCASAIAQGNEQFFGPGTRLTVL.

The chain uses TRBV13 and TRBJ1-5; D unresolved. Trimming left V 4 bases short and J 5 bases short, with 9 bases between. This CDR3 spans 13 amino acids. Germline CDR1 reads PRHDT; CDR2 reads FYEKMQ (reference sequence). The chain's CDR3 is CASSSGVYQPQHF. The CDR3 coding sequence is TGTGCCAGCAGCTCCGGTGTTTATCAGCCCCAGCATTTT.

V is TRBV10-3 and J is TRBJ1-2; D gene unclear. The germline gives CDR1 ENHRY, CDR2 SYGVKD. Trimming left V 0 bases short and J 3 bases short, with 2 bases between. This CDR3 has 12 residues. The CDR3 spells CAISESDYGYTF. Written as DNA, the CDR3 is TGTGCCATCAGTGAGTCCGACTATGGCTACACCTTC.

The V call is TRBV4-1, the J call TRBJ2-7; D gene uncertain. This CDR3 is 12 amino acids long. V was trimmed by 3 bases and J by 0 bases, leaving 3 bases between them. CDR1 is MGHRA and CDR2 is YSYEKL in the germline V gene. The CDR3 coding sequence is TGCGCCAGCAGCCACCCCTCCTACGAGCAGTACTTC. Translated: CASSHPSYEQYF.